The subject of this entry is one T cell receptor (beta chain). What this receptor recognizes is not known. The CDR3 does not end in the conserved phenylalanine or tryptophan, so this is likely a read error. The data were obtained in a study of CD8+CD57+ T cells in acquired aplastic anemia (dated by TCRdb to between 2017 and 2018). Study-level background: Extracted DNA from sorted CD4+ and CD8+ cells averaged around 3.2 ug, ranging from roughly 0.17 to 30 ug. An average of about 10 million reads for CD4+ cells and 11.0 million reads for CD8+ cells was obtained from healthy donor samples.

Genomic DNA served as template for TCR beta VDJ combination and CDR3 sequence profiling. An Illumina HiSeq 2000 was the platform used for TCR repertoire sequencing. On the study's bioinformatics: Repertoires were assessed using TRBV/TRBJ rearrangement plots, CDR3 size and DJ length profiles, and Simpson's diversity index. The most abundant DNA sequence in the deep sequencing data was taken as the immunodominant clone. CDR3 amino acid sequences were screened for sharing across subjects and compared with published repertoires and the VDJdb database. The public reads were reprocessed in TCRdb via fastp at Q25 and MiXCR, keeping in-frame beta chains. Under each unique CDR3 protein, matching rows form one entry showing the most common genes and DNA. These V and J calls rely on TCRdb rather than the paper's analysis. The sample table records hundreds of thousands of distinct CDR3 sequences; about two thirds of these occur just once. Under 5% of the sample goes to the ten largest clones.

The full study reports these points: CD8+ Simpson's diversity did not differ significantly between patients and healthy controls (P=0.060). Roughly 30 CD8+ CDR3 sequences were shared between patients and controls but appeared highly expressed in patients and within their immunodominant clones.

In this study, sorted CD4+ and CD8+ T cells from the blood of healthy subjects and of severe aplastic anemia patients had their TCR repertoires deep-sequenced. Ficoll-Paque density gradient centrifugation was used to isolate peripheral blood mononuclear cells. Before DNA extraction, CD4+ and CD8+ T cells were sorted with FACS or magnetic beads. Per the germline V gene, SGHTA is the CDR1 and FQGTGA is the CDR2. The CDR3 length is 12 residues, termini included. Only CDR3 DNA remains: 36 bases, in frame from the first base. The sequence is built from TRBV7-3 and TRBJ2-2; 8 central nucleotides agree with TRBD2. Specimen: sorted CD4+, CD8+, or CD8+CD57+ T cells (not recorded which) from PBMCs. The receptor comes from a human donor in good health, serving as a control. The nucleotide sequence reads TGTGCCAGCAGCGAACTCAGCGGGGGGCTGTTTATT. Its coded protein is CASSELSGGLFI.